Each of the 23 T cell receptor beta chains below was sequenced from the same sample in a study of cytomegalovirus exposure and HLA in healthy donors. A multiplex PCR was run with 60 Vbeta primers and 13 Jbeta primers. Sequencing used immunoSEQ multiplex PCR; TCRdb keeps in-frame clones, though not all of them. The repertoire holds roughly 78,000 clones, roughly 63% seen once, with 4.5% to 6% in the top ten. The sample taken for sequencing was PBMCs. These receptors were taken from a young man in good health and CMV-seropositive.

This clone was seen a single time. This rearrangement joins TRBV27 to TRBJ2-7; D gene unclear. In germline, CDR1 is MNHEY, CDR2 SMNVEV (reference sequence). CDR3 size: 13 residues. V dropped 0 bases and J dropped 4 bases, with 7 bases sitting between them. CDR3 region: CASSLSKLYEQYF. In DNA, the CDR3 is TGTGCCAGCAGTTTATCGAAGCTTTACGAGCAGTACTTC.

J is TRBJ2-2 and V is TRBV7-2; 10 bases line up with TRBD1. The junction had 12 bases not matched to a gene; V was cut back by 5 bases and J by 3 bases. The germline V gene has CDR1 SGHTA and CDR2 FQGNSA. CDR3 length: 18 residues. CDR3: CASSPNPPGQGYTGELFF. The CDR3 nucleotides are TGTGCCAGCAGCCCCAACCCACCGGGACAGGGGTACACCGGGGAGCTGTTTTTT.

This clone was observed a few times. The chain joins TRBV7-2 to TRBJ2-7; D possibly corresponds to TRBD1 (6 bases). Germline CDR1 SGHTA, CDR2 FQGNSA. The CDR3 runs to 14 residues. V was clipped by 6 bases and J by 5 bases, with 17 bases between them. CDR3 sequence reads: CASRPQGQVHEQYF. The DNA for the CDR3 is TGTGCCAGCAGACCCCAGGGGCAGGTCCACGAGCAGTACTTC. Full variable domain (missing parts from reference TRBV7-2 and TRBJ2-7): GAGVSQSPSNKVTEKGKDVELRCDPISGHTALYWYRQSLGQGLEFLIYFQGNSAPDKSGLPSDRFSAERTGGSVSTLTIQRTQQEDSAVYLCASRPQGQVHEQYFGPGTRLTVT.

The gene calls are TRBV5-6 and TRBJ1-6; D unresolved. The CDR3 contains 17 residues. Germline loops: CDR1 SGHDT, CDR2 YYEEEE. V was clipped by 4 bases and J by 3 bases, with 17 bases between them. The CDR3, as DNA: TGTGCCAGCAGCACCGGTTTGACTGAGAACTATAATTCACCCCTCCACTTT. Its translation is CASSTGLTENYNSPLHF. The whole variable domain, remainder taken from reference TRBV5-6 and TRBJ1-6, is DAGVTQSPTHLIKTRGQQVTLRCSPKSGHDTVSWYQQALGQGPQFIFQYYEEEERQRGNFPDRFSGHQFPNYSSELNVNALLLGDSALYLCASSTGLTENYNSPLHFGNGTRLTVT.

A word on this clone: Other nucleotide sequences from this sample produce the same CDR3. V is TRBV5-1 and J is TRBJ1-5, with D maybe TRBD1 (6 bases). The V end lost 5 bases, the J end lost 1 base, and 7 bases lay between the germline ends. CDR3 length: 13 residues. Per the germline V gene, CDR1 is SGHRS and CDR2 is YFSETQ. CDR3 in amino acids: CASRRGSNQPQHF. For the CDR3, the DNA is TGCGCCAGCAGAAGGGGGAGCAATCAGCCCCAGCATTTT.

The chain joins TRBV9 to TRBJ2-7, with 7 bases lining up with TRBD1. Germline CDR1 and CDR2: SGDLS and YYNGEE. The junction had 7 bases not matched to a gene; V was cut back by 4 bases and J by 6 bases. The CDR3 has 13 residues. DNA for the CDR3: TGTGCCAGCAGCCCTCAACAGGGGCGCGAGCAGTACTTC. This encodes CASSPQQGREQYF.

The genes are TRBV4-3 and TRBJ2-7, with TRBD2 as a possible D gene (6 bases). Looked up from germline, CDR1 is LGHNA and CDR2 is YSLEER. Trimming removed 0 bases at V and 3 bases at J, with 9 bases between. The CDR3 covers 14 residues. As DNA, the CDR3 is TGCGCCAGCAGCCAAGACAGGAGGGTCTACGAGCAGTACTTC. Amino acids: CASSQDRRVYEQYF.

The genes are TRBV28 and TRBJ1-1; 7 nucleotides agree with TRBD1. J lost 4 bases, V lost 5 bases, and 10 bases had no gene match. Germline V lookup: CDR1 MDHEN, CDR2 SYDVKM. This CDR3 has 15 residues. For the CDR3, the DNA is TGTGCCAGCAGTAGACATACAGGGGAGCGCACTGAAGCTTTCTTT. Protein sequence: CASSRHTGERTEAFF. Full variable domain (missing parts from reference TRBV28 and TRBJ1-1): DVKVTQSSRYLVKRTGEKVFLECVQDMDHENMFWYRQDPGLGLRLIYFSYDVKMKEKGDIPEGYSVSREKKERFSLILESASTNQTSMYLCASSRHTGERTEAFFGQGTRLTVV.

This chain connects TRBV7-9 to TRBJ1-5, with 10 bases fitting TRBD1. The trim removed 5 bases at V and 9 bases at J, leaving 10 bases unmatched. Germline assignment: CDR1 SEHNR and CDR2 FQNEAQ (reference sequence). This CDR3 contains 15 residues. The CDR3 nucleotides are TGTGCCAGCAGCCCGGGGACAGGGGCTGTGGGGCCCCAGCATTTT. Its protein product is CASSPGTGAVGPQHF.

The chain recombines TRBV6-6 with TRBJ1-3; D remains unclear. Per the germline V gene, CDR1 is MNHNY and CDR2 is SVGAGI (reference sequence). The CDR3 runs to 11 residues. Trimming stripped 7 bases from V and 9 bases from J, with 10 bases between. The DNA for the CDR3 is TGTGCCAGCAAACTAGAGGGCACCATATATTTT. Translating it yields CASKLEGTIYF.

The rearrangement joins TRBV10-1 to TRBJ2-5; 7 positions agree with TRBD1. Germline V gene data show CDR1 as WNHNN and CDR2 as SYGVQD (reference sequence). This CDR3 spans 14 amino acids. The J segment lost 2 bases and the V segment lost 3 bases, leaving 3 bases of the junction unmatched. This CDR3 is CASSDPGQQETQYF. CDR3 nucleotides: TGCGCCAGCAGTGATCCGGGACAGCAAGAGACCCAGTACTTC.

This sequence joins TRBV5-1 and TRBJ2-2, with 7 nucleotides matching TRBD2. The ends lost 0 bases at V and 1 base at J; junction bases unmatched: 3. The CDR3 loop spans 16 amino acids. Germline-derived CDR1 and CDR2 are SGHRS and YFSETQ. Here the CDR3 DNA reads TGCGCCAGCAGCTTGGGGTCTAGCGGGAACACCGGGGAGCTGTTTTTT. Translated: CASSLGSSGNTGELFF.

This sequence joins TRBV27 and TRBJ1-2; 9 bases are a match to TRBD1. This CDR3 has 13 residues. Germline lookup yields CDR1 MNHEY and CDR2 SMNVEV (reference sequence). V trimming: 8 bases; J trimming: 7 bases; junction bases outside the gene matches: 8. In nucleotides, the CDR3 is TGTGCCAGCTGGGGACAGGGACAGCGTGGCTACACCTTC. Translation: CASWGQGQRGYTF.

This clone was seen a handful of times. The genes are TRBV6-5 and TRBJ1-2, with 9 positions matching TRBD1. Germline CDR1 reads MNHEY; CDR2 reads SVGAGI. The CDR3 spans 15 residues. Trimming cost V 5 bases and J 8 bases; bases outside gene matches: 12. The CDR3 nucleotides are TGTGCCAGCAGTCCGACAACACAGGGGGCCAGAGGCTACACCTTC. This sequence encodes CASSPTTQGARGYTF.

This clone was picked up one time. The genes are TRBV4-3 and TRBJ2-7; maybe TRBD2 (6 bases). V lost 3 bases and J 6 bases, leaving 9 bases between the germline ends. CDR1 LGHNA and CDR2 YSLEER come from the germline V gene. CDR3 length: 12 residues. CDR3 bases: TGCGCCAGCAGCCAGGGGGGTTCCGAGCAGTACTTC. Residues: CASSQGGSEQYF.

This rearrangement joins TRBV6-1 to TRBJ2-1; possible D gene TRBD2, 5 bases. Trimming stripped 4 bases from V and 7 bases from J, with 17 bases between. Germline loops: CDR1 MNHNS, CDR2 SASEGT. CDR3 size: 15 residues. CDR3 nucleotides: TGTGCCAGCAGTGCGTTCTGGGGAGTTGTGAATGAGCAGTTCTTC. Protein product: CASSAFWGVVNEQFF.

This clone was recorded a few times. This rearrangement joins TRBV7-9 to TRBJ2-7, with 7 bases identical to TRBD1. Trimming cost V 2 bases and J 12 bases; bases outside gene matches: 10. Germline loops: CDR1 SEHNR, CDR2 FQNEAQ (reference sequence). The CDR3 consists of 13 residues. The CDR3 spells CASSLPGTDLGYF. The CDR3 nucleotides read TGTGCCAGCAGCTTACCGGGGACAGATTTGGGGTACTTC. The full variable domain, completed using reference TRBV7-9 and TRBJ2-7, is DTGVSQNPRHKITKRGQNVTFRCDPISEHNRLYWYRQTLGQGPEFLTYFQNEAQLEKSRLLSDRFSAERPKGSFSTLEIQRTEQGDSAMYLCASSLPGTDLGYFGPGTRLTVT.

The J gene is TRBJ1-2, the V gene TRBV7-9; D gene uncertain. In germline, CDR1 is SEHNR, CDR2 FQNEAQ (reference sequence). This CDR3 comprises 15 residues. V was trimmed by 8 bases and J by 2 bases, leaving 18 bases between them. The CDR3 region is CASAPPAGRNYGYTF. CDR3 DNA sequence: TGTGCCAGCGCCCCACCGGCAGGCCGAAACTATGGCTACACCTTC.

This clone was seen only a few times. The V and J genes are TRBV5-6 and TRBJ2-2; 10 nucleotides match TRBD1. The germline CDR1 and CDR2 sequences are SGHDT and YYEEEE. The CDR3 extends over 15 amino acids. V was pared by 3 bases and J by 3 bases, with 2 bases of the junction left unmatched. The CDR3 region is CASSWGTGDTGELFF. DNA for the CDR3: TGTGCCAGCAGCTGGGGGACAGGGGACACCGGGGAGCTGTTTTTT.

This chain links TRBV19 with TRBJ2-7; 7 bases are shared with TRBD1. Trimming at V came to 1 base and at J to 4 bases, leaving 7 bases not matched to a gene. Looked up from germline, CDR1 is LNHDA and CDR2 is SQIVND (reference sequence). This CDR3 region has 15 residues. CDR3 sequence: CASSIGTGDAYEQYF. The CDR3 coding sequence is TGTGCCAGTAGTATAGGGACAGGAGACGCATACGAGCAGTACTTC.

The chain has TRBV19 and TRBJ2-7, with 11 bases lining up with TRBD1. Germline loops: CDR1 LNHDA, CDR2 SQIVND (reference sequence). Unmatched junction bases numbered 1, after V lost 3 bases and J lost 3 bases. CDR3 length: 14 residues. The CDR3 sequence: CASSIGTGGYEQYF. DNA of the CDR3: TGTGCCAGTAGTATCGGGACAGGGGGCTACGAGCAGTACTTC.

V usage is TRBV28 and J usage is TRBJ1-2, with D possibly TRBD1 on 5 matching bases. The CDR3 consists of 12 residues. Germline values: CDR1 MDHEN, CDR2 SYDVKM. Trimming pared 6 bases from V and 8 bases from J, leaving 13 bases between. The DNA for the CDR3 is TGTGCCAGCAGCCCACCAAAGGGGGGCTACACCTTC. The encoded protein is CASSPPKGGYTF.

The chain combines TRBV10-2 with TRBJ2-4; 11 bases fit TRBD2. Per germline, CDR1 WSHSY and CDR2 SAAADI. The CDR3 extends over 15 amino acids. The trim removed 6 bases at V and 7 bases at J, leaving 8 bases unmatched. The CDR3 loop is CASRNSGGARNIQYF. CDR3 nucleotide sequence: TGCGCCAGCAGAAATAGCGGGGGGGCTCGTAACATTCAGTACTTC.